What follows is one T cell receptor beta chain and its context. The antigen it binds to is not known. Base qualities are not recorded, but no much larger clone differs from it by a single base. Healthy HIV-negative adults with no recently reported acute infections or vaccinations were included as donors. Every donor was a Caucasian adult living in Nashville, Tennessee, USA. For unsorted samples, 75 million to 100 million PBMCs were counted and genomic DNA was extracted with the QIAamp DNA Blood Mini kit. Blood was obtained by leukapheresis, after which PBMCs were separated by Ficoll-Histopaque density gradient centrifugation and cryopreserved in liquid nitrogen vapor phase. Including the terminal cysteine and phenylalanine, the CDR3 comprises 14 residues. Only CDR3 DNA is held: 42 bases, read in frame from base 1. The germline V gene supplies CDR1 ENHRY and CDR2 SYGVKD. V is shortened by 0 bases, J by 8 bases, and the region joining them spans 11 bases.

This specimen belongs to a study of shared clonotypes between healthy human individuals (dated by TCRdb to 2020 to 2021). Study-level background: Three men and a couple of women, aged 18 to 49 years, made up the cohort. To estimate repertoire size and how much clonotype sharing occurs between individuals, the study deeply sequenced the blood TCR repertoires of roughly 5 healthy adults. To increase sequencing depth and limit assay-specific biases, TCR repertoire library preparation and sequencing were carried out by different laboratories using diverse techniques. Each donor's leukapheresis produced roughly between about 0.9 and 9.5 billion PBMCs.

The paper as a whole reports these results and caveats: Only blood was sampled, and tissue TCR repertoires likely differ from those in blood. The small number of donors limited the genetic and exposure-history diversity represented. Based on pairwise subsampling, the degree of clonotype sharing among donors was expected to be affected by sequencing depth.

TCR CDR3 regions were amplified from genomic DNA by multiplex PCR using the deep immunoSEQ assay. For each cell subset, the extracted genomic DNA was distributed evenly across all wells of several immunoSEQ 96-well plates, and each plate served as one replicate. For unsorted PBMC, approximately 310 ng genomic DNA, equal to about 29,000 T cell genomes, was loaded into each replicate PCR. Genomic DNA from unsorted PBMC was sequenced over ten immunoSEQ deep assay plates. Purified libraries were measured with a Qubit 3.0 fluorometer, size-checked on a Bioanalyzer 2100, and measured again with the KAPA Library Quantification kit. Every immunoSEQ 96-well plate was sequenced on a separate single-read 150-cycle Illumina NextSeq 550 flow cell. In the paper's pipeline: The immunoSEQ output contained only junctional sequences without quality scores, so filtering could not match that applied to full-length reads. To assign V/J genes and CDR3, sequences were annotated using PyIR, a Python wrapper for IgBLAST v1.9, with IMGT germline references. Reads with weak V/J assignments (E-value above 1e-6), missing CDR3, stop codons, out-of-frame junctions, or ambiguous translated residues were removed. V3J clonotypes were defined as sequences sharing the same inferred V gene, J gene, and CDR3 amino acid sequence. The percentage overlap between two repertoires was calculated by dividing the number of shared unique clonotypes by the size of the smaller repertoire. RTK rarefaction, the Chao1 estimator, and Recon v2.1 estimates of unobserved clonotypes were used to assess repertoire richness. The table was pulled from immuneACCESS by TCRdb, which kept in-frame rearrangements only. Such tables lose some clones; where checked, under half of the loss comes from unresolved V genes, and the rest has no known cause. V, J and clone size are those of that table, while D and trimming were read from the DNA. The sample table shows approximately 500,000 clones, and 75% to 85% are seen once. The top ten constitute over 10% of the sample.

The clonotype was recovered from a woman between 35 and 50 years old in good health. Some clones in this sample may be carry-over from other donors' samples. Sequenced material: PBMCs. The rearrangement joined TRBV10-3 to TRBJ2-1; TRBD1 could be the D gene, as 6 bases match. The base sequence is TGTGCCATCAGTGAGTCGAGCAGGGGTTATGAGCAGTTCTTC. Its translation reads: CAISESSRGYEQFF.